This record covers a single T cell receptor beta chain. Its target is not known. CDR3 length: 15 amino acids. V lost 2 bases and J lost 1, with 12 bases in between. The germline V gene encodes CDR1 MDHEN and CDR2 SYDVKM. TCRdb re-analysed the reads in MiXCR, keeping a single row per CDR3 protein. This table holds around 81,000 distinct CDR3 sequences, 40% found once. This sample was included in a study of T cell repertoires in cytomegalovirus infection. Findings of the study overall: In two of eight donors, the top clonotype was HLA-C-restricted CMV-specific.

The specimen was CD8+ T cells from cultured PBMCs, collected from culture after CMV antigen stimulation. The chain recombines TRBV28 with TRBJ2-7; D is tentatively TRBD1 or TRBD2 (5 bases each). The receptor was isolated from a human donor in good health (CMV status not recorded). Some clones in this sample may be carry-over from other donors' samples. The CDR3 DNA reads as TGTGCCAGCAGTTTAATTCGGGACGGGTCCTACGAGCAGTACTTC. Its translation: CASSLIRDGSYEQYF.